This passage covers 10 T cell receptor beta chains from one sample sequenced in a study of T-cell memory formation after mild COVID-19. MiXCR, run by TCRdb on the 5' RACE reads, gives a single entry per CDR3 protein. This repertoire shows hundreds of thousands of distinct CDR3 sequences, 20% to 25% found once; its top ten account for roughly 8.3%. Sequencing was performed on PBMCs or a T cell subset sorted from them (not recorded which). These receptors came from an adult woman who had mild COVID-19 (a few samples of this study predate the infection). Cell type and time point are not known.

This clonotype showed up just a few times. The rearrangement joins TRBV5-5 to TRBJ1-1; D perhaps matches TRBD1 (6 bases). V gave up 0 bases and J gave up 3 bases, with 21 bases separating them. Germline CDR1 SGHKS, CDR2 YYEKEE (reference sequence). The CDR3 consists of 18 residues. Here the CDR3 DNA reads TGTGCCAGCAGCTTGGGGCCAGACAGGTTTTCCGGACACACTGAAGCTTTCTTT. It translates to CASSLGPDRFSGHTEAFF.

The chain couples TRBV11-2 to TRBJ2-1, with a tentative D call TRBD2 (6 bases). Per the germline V gene, CDR1 is SGHAT and CDR2 is FQNNGV. Trimming took off 0 bases at V and 6 bases at J, with 15 bases between the two ends. The CDR3 has 16 amino acids. The DNA for the CDR3 is TGTGCCAGCAGCTTAGATGTTTGGGGGGTCGGCAATGAGCAGTTCTTC. Its translation: CASSLDVWGVGNEQFF.

This clonotype was detected only a few times. The rearrangement joins TRBV5-1 to TRBJ2-3; the match to TRBD2 covers 10 bases. V was clipped by 0 bases and J by 2 bases; unmatched bases: 3. The CDR3 totals 16 residues. The germline gives CDR1 SGHRS, CDR2 YFSETQ. The CDR3 DNA follows: TGCGCCAGCAGCTTGGTAGCGGGGGGTACCACAGATACGCAGTATTTT. Protein sequence: CASSLVAGGTTDTQYF.

J is TRBJ2-1 and V is TRBV7-2; 11 bases are shared with TRBD2. This CDR3 contains 20 residues. Germline V gene sequence: CDR1 SGHTA, CDR2 FQGNSA. J gave up 7 bases and V 5 bases, and 22 bases lay outside the gene matches. The CDR3 here is CASSLRLAGSRARNANEQFF. The CDR3 nucleotides are TGTGCCAGCAGCCTCAGACTAGCGGGGAGCAGAGCCCGGAATGCAAATGAGCAGTTCTTC.

The J gene is TRBJ2-7, the V gene TRBV5-1; 11 bases align to TRBD1. There are 14 residues in the CDR3. Germline-derived CDR1 and CDR2 are SGHRS and YFSETQ. Trimming took 6 bases from V and 4 from J; bases not matched to a gene: 6. Written as DNA, the CDR3 is TGCGCCAGCACCCCGGACAGGGGGCGTTACGAGCAGTACTTC. Amino acid sequence: CASTPDRGRYEQYF. The full variable domain, with the rest looked up from reference TRBV5-1 and TRBJ2-7, is KAGVTQTPRYLIKTRGQQVTLSCSPISGHRSVSWYQQTPGQGLQFLFEYFSETQRNKGNFPGRFSGRQFSNSRSEMNVSTLELGDSALYLCASTPDRGRYEQYFGPGTRLTVT.

This clonotype was recorded many times. The chain combines TRBV9 with TRBJ1-2; D might be TRBD1 (5 bases). Between the trimmed V and J ends, which lost 4 bases and 5 bases, there was a span of 18 bases. The V gene's germline CDR1 is SGDLS and CDR2 YYNGEE. CDR3 length: 15 residues. CDR3 loop: CASSKTAPMAYGYTF. CDR3 bases: TGTGCCAGCAGCAAGACAGCCCCAATGGCGTATGGCTACACCTTC.

The chain recombines TRBV12-3 or TRBV12-4 with TRBJ2-3; 8 bases line up with TRBD2. This CDR3 is built from 14 residues. The trim removed 7 bases at V and 6 bases at J, leaving 9 bases unmatched. The CDR3 reads CASTQLSGGDTQYF. CDR3 nucleotides: TGTGCCAGCACCCAATTGAGCGGGGGCGATACGCAGTATTTT.

This chain connects TRBV4-2 to TRBJ2-7; no definite D call. The CDR3 covers 17 residues. Trimming removed 2 bases at V and 0 bases at J, with 17 bases between. Germline V CDR1 and CDR2: LGHNA, YNFKEQ. CDR3 nucleotide sequence: TGTGCCAGCAGCCAAACTGGAATAGGGAAGGACTCCTACGAGCAGTACTTC. Its protein is CASSQTGIGKDSYEQYF.

The CDR3 bases are TGTGCCAGCTCTACAACAGGGACTAGCGGGAAAGGCGAGCAGTACTTC. Its translation: CASSTTGTSGKGEQYF. The chain carries TRBV7-9 and TRBJ2-7; 13 nucleotides line up with TRBD2. Germline V gene lookup returns CDR1 SEHNR and CDR2 FQNEAQ (reference sequence). V gave up 8 bases and J gave up 6 bases; unmatched junction bases: 13. The CDR3 is 16 residues long. The full variable domain, with the rest looked up from reference TRBV7-9 and TRBJ2-7, is DTGVSQNPRHKITKRGQNVTFRCDPISEHNRLYWYRQTLGQGPEFLTYFQNEAQLEKSRLLSDRFSAERPKGSFSTLEIQRTEQGDSAMYLCASSTTGTSGKGEQYFGPGTRLTVT.

V is TRBV24-1 and J is TRBJ2-3, with 11 bases aligning to TRBD1. The CDR3 runs 16 residues. Trimming removed 4 bases from V and 2 bases from J; junction bases left unmatched: 4. Germline lookup yields CDR1 KGHDR and CDR2 SFDVKD. CDR3 protein: CATSDRTGGFTDTQYF. The CDR3 nucleotides read TGTGCCACCAGTGACCGGACAGGGGGCTTCACAGATACGCAGTATTTT.